Below, 32 T cell receptor beta chains from the same sample are listed, as sequenced in a study of blood T cell repertoires in COVID-19. Repertoires were generated with immunoSEQ multiplex PCR, while TCRdb's copy carries only in-frame clones and drops some. The data show about 47,000 clones, roughly 86% seen once. Material for sequencing was peripheral blood. The receptors come from a man in his sixties with active COVID-19.

This clone was counted a single time. V gene TRBV30 combines with J gene TRBJ2-7; no clear D. Germline loops: CDR1 GTSNPN, CDR2 SVGIG (reference sequence). V dropped 0 bases and J dropped 2 bases, with 11 bases sitting between them. CDR3 length: 14 residues. This CDR3 is CAWSVGYQAYEQYF. CDR3 DNA sequence: TGTGCCTGGAGTGTAGGTTATCAGGCCTACGAGCAGTACTTC. Together with reference TRBV30 and TRBJ2-7, the CDR3 gives the full variable domain: SQTIHQWPATLVQPVGSPLSLECTVEGTSNPNLYWYRQAAGRGLQLLFYSVGIGQISSEVPQNLSASRPQDRQFILSSKKLLLSDSGFYLCAWSVGYQAYEQYFGPGTRLTVT.

This rearrangement joins TRBV9 to TRBJ1-6; no clear D. Germline V gene sequence: CDR1 SGDLS, CDR2 YYNGEE. This CDR3 is built from 15 residues. V shed 0 bases and J shed 9 bases, with 13 bases lying between them. The CDR3 region is CASSVVGEGGSPLHF. In nucleotides, the CDR3 is TGTGCCAGCAGCGTAGTGGGCGAAGGAGGTTCACCCCTCCACTTT.

V gene TRBV2 combines with J gene TRBJ1-2; 7 bases are shared with TRBD1. This CDR3 has 13 amino acids. V lost 3 bases to trimming and J lost 6 bases; unmatched junction nucleotides: 4. CDR1 and CDR2 (germline): SNHLY, FYNNEI. CDR3 bases: TGTGCCAGCAGTGATGGTAGGGGGCATGGCTACACCTTC. Translated, it gives CASSDGRGHGYTF.

This clone has a single count. The V and J genes are TRBV7-8 and TRBJ1-6; D gene ambiguous. Trimming took 5 bases from V and 7 from J, leaving 18 bases between them. This CDR3 comprises 16 residues. Germline V gene sequence: CDR1 SGHVS, CDR2 FQNEAQ. The CDR3 protein is CASSQNLPERNSPLHF. The CDR3 DNA sequence: TGTGCCAGCAGCCAGAACCTCCCCGAGCGGAATTCACCCCTCCACTTT. The whole variable domain, remainder taken from reference TRBV7-8 and TRBJ1-6, is GAGVSQSPRYKVAKRGQDVALRCDPISGHVSLFWYQQALGQGPEFLTYFQNEAQLDKSGLPSDRFFAERPEGSVSTLKIQRTQQEDSAVYLCASSQNLPERNSPLHFGNGTRLTVT.

The rearrangement links TRBV21-1 to TRBJ1-2; the table gives TRBD1 as D, unverified against the DNA. TRBV21-1 is shown as a pseudogene. The CDR3 is made up of 16 amino acids. CDR3 bases: TGTGCCAGCAGTTGGAAGGGGCGGATCCAGAAGGGTGGCTACACCTTC. Translating it yields CASSWKGRIQKGGYTF.

The chain joins TRBV5-1 to TRBJ2-2; 11 bases line up with TRBD1. The germline V gene has CDR1 SGHRS and CDR2 YFSETQ. Trimming took 4 bases from V and 3 from J; bases not matched to a gene: 5. The CDR3 runs 16 residues. The CDR3 reads CASSVGQGADTGELFF. CDR3 DNA: TGCGCCAGCAGCGTTGGACAGGGGGCGGACACCGGGGAGCTGTTTTTT.

The rearrangement uses TRBV5-1 and TRBJ2-1, with TRBD2 matching over 10 bases. CDR3 length: 16 residues. Trimming cost V 1 base and J 4 bases; bases outside gene matches: 5. Germline values: CDR1 SGHRS, CDR2 YFSETQ. CDR3 nucleotides: TGCGCCAGCAGCTTGCCTGGAGCGGGGGGGTACAATGAGCAGTTCTTC. This gives the protein CASSLPGAGGYNEQFF.

In DNA, the CDR3 is TGCGCCAGCAGCCAAGAAACAGTCACAGATACGCAGTATTTT. It is translated as CASSQETVTDTQYF. This chain links TRBV4-3 with TRBJ2-3, with D unclear. Deletions cut 0 bases from V and 2 bases from J, with 6 bases between. In germline, CDR1 is LGHNA, CDR2 YSLEER. This CDR3 has 14 residues.

This chain links TRBV4-3 with TRBJ2-4; TRBD2 matches 7 bases. Germline CDR1 reads LGHNA; CDR2 reads YSLEER. This CDR3 region has 15 residues. V trimming: 0 bases; J trimming: 7 bases; junction bases outside the gene matches: 6. Written as DNA, the CDR3 is TGCGCCAGCAGCCAAGATCGGGCGGGAGTTAACATTCAGTACTTC. Protein product: CASSQDRAGVNIQYF.

This clone was seen only once. The chain recombines TRBV12-3 or TRBV12-4 with TRBJ1-2; weak D call: TRBD1 (5 bases). The V and J ends lost 5 bases and 7 bases respectively, with 8 bases between them. The CDR3 is 11 residues long. Here the CDR3 DNA reads TGTGCCAGCAGTGAAGGGGTTGGCTACACCTTC. Translating gives CASSEGVGYTF.

V is TRBV10-3 and J is TRBJ2-7, with D possibly matching TRBD2 (6 bases). The CDR3 runs 13 residues. V gave up 0 bases and J gave up 6 bases, with 9 bases separating them. Germline CDR1 and CDR2: ENHRY and SYGVKD. CDR3 sequence: CAISESGGGEQYF. In DNA form, the CDR3 reads TGTGCCATCAGTGAGTCGGGGGGAGGCGAGCAGTACTTC.

The chain carries TRBV7-2 and TRBJ2-1; TRBD1 matches 9 bases. V trimming: 1 base; J trimming: 7 bases; junction bases outside the gene matches: 5. The CDR3 is 15 residues long. The germline V gene has CDR1 SGHTA and CDR2 FQGNSA. The CDR3 sequence is CASSLDRGRENEQFF. The CDR3 nucleotides are TGTGCCAGCAGCTTAGACAGGGGGCGCGAGAATGAGCAGTTCTTC.

This chain connects TRBV6-5 to TRBJ2-5; weak D call: TRBD2 (6 bases). Germline V gene sequence: CDR1 MNHEY, CDR2 SVGAGI. The CDR3 length is 13 residues. Trimming removed 8 bases from V and 5 bases from J, with 15 bases in between. As DNA, the CDR3 is TGTGCCAGCTGTCGGGAGCCCTTGGAGACCCAGTACTTC. As protein: CASCREPLETQYF.

The chain has TRBV5-6 and TRBJ2-2, with D perhaps TRBD2 (6 bases). The germline gives CDR1 SGHDT, CDR2 YYEEEE. V shed 0 bases and J shed 5 bases, with 14 bases lying between them. This CDR3 has 16 amino acids. The CDR3 DNA follows: TGTGCCAGCAGCTTGGGGACGCGGGGAGTAACCGGGGAGCTGTTTTTT. This gives the protein CASSLGTRGVTGELFF.

The chain links TRBV7-2 to TRBJ2-1, with a possible D match to TRBD2 (7 bases). The germline V and J ends were trimmed by 5 bases and 4 bases, with 18 bases remaining between them. Germline assignment: CDR1 SGHTA and CDR2 FQGNSA. The CDR3 has 16 amino acids. This chain's CDR3 is CASSPLDSGAYNEQFF. In nucleotides, the CDR3 is TGTGCCAGCAGCCCCCTGGACAGCGGGGCATACAATGAGCAGTTCTTC.

The V and J genes are TRBV5-1 and TRBJ2-1; the match to TRBD2 covers 11 bases. The CDR3 is made up of 17 amino acids. Germline V CDR1 and CDR2: SGHRS, YFSETQ. The junction had 9 bases not matched to a gene; V was cut back by 0 bases and J by 7 bases. CDR3 in DNA: TGCGCCAGCAGCTTGGAGGGGACTAGCGGAGGGGAGAATGAGCAGTTCTTC. Encoded protein: CASSLEGTSGGENEQFF. The variable domain in full, with the rest retrieved from reference TRBV5-1 and TRBJ2-1, is KAGVTQTPRYLIKTRGQQVTLSCSPISGHRSVSWYQQTPGQGLQFLFEYFSETQRNKGNFPGRFSGRQFSNSRSEMNVSTLELGDSALYLCASSLEGTSGGENEQFFGPGTRLTVL.

The chain carries TRBV7-6 and TRBJ2-1, with 9 bases matching TRBD2. Germline trimming cut 5 bases from V and 8 bases from J; bases unmatched to any gene: 7. CDR1 and CDR2 (germline): SGHVS, FNYEAQ. The CDR3 is 14 residues long. The CDR3 DNA follows: TGTGCCAGCAGCCTTAGTAGCGGGAGCGATGAGCAGTTCTTC. It codes for CASSLSSGSDEQFF.

The chain links TRBV7-9 to TRBJ2-3; TRBD2 might be the D (5 bases). Trimming took off 1 base at V and 8 bases at J, with 19 bases between the two ends. The CDR3 sequence is 16 residues long. The V gene's germline CDR1 is SEHNR and CDR2 FQNEAQ (reference sequence). The CDR3 is CASSLGASRLGATQYF. DNA of the CDR3: TGTGCCAGCAGCTTAGGGGCTAGCCGTCTCGGTGCTACGCAGTATTTT.

This rearrangement joins TRBV19 to TRBJ1-5; 9 nucleotides agree with TRBD1. Germline lookup yields CDR1 LNHDA and CDR2 SQIVND (reference sequence). The CDR3 length is 17 residues. Trimming at V came to 8 bases and at J to 0 bases, leaving 11 bases not matched to a gene. This CDR3 reads CASRRTGTGYSNQPQHF. The CDR3 DNA follows: TGTGCCAGTCGCAGGACCGGGACAGGGTATAGCAATCAGCCCCAGCATTTT.

This chain links TRBV11-1 with TRBJ2-7, with 12 positions matching TRBD2. The CDR3 totals 16 residues. Germline V CDR1 and CDR2: SGHAT, FQDESV (reference sequence). The junction had 4 bases not matched to a gene; V was cut back by 1 base and J by 3 bases. This CDR3 reads CASSLVGTSGRYEQYF. The DNA of the CDR3 is TGTGCCAGCAGCTTAGTTGGGACTAGCGGGCGCTACGAGCAGTACTTC.

V is TRBV5-6 and J is TRBJ2-3; the D gene is possibly TRBD2 (5 bases). V shed 2 bases and J shed 3 bases, with 10 bases lying between them. Germline CDR1 SGHDT, CDR2 YYEEEE. The CDR3 contains 14 residues. CDR3 DNA sequence: TGTGCCAGCAGCTTAGAAAGGAGGACAGATACGCAGTATTTT. It translates to CASSLERRTDTQYF.

The chain carries TRBV28 and TRBJ2-7; TRBD1 aligns across 9 bases. The V segment lost 6 bases and the J segment 7 bases; nucleotides outside the gene matches: 7. CDR3 length: 13 residues. Germline-derived CDR1 and CDR2 are MDHEN and SYDVKM. DNA of the CDR3: TGTGCCAGCAGGAGACAGGGGGTCCGGGAGCAGTACTTC. As protein: CASRRQGVREQYF.

The chain is built from TRBV11-2 and TRBJ1-5; tentatively, D is TRBD1 (6 bases). The CDR3 is 15 amino acids. From germline, CDR1 is SGHAT and CDR2 FQNNGV. V was cut by 3 bases and J by 3 bases, with 12 bases left in between. The CDR3 region has the DNA TGTGCCAGCAGCTTCGGGGGGGGCCTCAATCAGCCCCAGCATTTT. Translation: CASSFGGGLNQPQHF.

The V and J genes are TRBV18 and TRBJ1-1; possibly TRBD1 for D (5 bases). V was pared by 8 bases and J by 1 base, with 11 bases between. Germline CDR1 KGHSH, CDR2 LQKENI. There are 13 residues in the CDR3. The CDR3: CASGTGGNTEAFF. CDR3 sequence (DNA): TGTGCCAGCGGAACAGGTGGGAACACTGAAGCTTTCTTT. Variable domain in full (rest from reference TRBV18 and TRBJ1-1): NAGVMQNPRHLVRRRGQEARLRCSPMKGHSHVYWYRQLPEEGLKFMVYLQKENIIDESGMPKERFSAEFPKEGPSILRIQQVVRGDSAAYFCASGTGGNTEAFFGQGTRLTVV.

The genes are TRBV7-9 and TRBJ2-5; D is unclear. Germline V gives CDR1 SEHNR, CDR2 FQNEAQ (reference sequence). The germline V and J ends were trimmed by 4 bases and 0 bases, with 9 bases remaining between them. The CDR3 extends over 14 amino acids. The CDR3 here is CASSSWRDQETQYF. For the CDR3, the DNA is TGTGCCAGCAGCTCCTGGAGAGACCAAGAGACCCAGTACTTC.

This clone was counted a single time. V is TRBV7-9 and J is TRBJ1-3, with 7 positions matching TRBD1. With 5 bases clipped from V and 0 bases from J, the junction kept 4 bases outside the gene matches. CDR1 is SEHNR and CDR2 is FQNEAQ in the germline V gene (reference sequence). The CDR3 is made up of 15 amino acids. Written as DNA, the CDR3 is TGTGCCAGCAGCGGACAGGATTACTCTGGAAACACCATATATTTT. Protein: CASSGQDYSGNTIYF.

CDR3 region: CATSDSPWGEEYF. In DNA form, the CDR3 reads TGTGCCACCAGTGATTCCCCCTGGGGGGAGGAGTACTTC. This chain links TRBV24-1 with TRBJ2-5; tentatively, D is TRBD2 (6 bases). In germline, CDR1 is KGHDR, CDR2 SFDVKD. The CDR3 sequence is 13 residues long. V was clipped by 2 bases and J by 12 bases, with 15 bases between them.

The rearrangement joins TRBV11-2 to TRBJ1-1; TRBD1 agrees at 10 bases. With 5 bases clipped from V and 5 bases from J, the junction kept 5 bases outside the gene matches. The CDR3 is 14 residues long. Germline V gene data show CDR1 as SGHAT and CDR2 as FQNNGV. CDR3 nucleotide sequence: TGTGCCAGCAGCCTGGGACAGGGGCCAACTGAAGCTTTCTTT. Residues: CASSLGQGPTEAFF. Supplemented by reference TRBV11-2 and TRBJ1-1, the full variable domain reads EAGVAQSPRYKIIEKRQSVAFWCNPISGHATLYWYQQILGQGPKLLIQFQNNGVVDDSQLPKDRFSAERLKGVDSTLKIQPAKLEDSAVYLCASSLGQGPTEAFFGQGTRLTVV.

This sequence joins TRBV27 and TRBJ2-5, with TRBD2 matching 9 bases. Trimming cost V 6 bases and J 5 bases; bases outside gene matches: 13. The germline gives CDR1 MNHEY, CDR2 SMNVEV (reference sequence). This CDR3 region has 16 residues. DNA for the CDR3: TGTGCCAGCAGACGGGGGGCGGGAGGGGGTAGCGAGACCCAGTACTTC. Translating gives CASRRGAGGGSETQYF.

This clone turned up a few times. The gene calls are TRBV7-9 and TRBJ2-7; 8 nucleotides line up with TRBD1. CDR3 length equals 15 residues. Germline V gene sequence: CDR1 SEHNR, CDR2 FQNEAQ (reference sequence). V shed 1 base and J 3 bases; nucleotides not matched to a gene: 5. As DNA, the CDR3 is TGTGCCAGCAGCTTAGATGCGACAGGGGACTACGAGCAGTACTTC. The encoded protein is CASSLDATGDYEQYF.

On this clone: This same CDR3 is encoded by further DNA sequences in the sample. The V gene is TRBV7-9, the J gene TRBJ2-3, with D possibly matching TRBD1 (5 bases). Deletions cut 1 base from V and 0 bases from J, with 5 bases between. Looked up from germline, CDR1 is SEHNR and CDR2 is FQNEAQ (reference sequence). The CDR3 length is 14 residues. The CDR3 here is CASSLEGSTDTQYF. CDR3 bases: TGTGCCAGCAGCTTAGAGGGGAGCACAGATACGCAGTATTTT.

J is TRBJ1-1 and V is TRBV2; 9 nucleotides agree with TRBD1. Losses at the gene ends were 6 bases for V and 4 bases for J; bases not matched to a gene: 6. The CDR3 runs to 14 residues. Per the germline V gene, CDR1 is SNHLY and CDR2 is FYNNEI. This CDR3 reads CASRTDRGLTEAFF. The CDR3 DNA reads TGTGCCAGCAGAACGGACAGGGGCCTCACTGAAGCTTTCTTT.